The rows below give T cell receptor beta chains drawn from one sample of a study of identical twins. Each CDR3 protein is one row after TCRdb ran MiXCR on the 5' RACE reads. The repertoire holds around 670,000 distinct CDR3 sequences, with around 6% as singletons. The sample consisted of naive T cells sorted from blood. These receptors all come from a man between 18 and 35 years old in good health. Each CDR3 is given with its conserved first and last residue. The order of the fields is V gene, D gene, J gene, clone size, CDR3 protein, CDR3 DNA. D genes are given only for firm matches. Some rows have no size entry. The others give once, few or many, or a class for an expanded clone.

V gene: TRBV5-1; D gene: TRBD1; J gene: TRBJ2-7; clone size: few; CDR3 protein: CASRPTGSTGEQYF; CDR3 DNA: TGCGCCAGCAGGCCGACAGGGAGCACGGGGGAGCAGTACTTC
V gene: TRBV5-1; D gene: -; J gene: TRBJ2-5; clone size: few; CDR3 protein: CASSLANTKETQYF; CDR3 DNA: TGCGCCAGCAGCTTGGCTAACACCAAAGAGACCCAGTACTTC
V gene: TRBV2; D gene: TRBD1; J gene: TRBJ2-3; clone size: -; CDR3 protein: CASSVDRGSSTDTQYF; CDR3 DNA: TGTGCCAGCAGCGTAGACAGGGGGTCGTCCACAGATACGCAGTATTTT
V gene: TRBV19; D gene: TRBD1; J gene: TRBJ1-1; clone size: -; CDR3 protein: CASRRGQGLNTEAFF; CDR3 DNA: TGTGCCAGTAGGAGAGGACAGGGGCTTAACACTGAAGCTTTCTTT
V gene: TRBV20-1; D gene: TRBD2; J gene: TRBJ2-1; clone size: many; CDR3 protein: CSATIIAGEQGEQFF; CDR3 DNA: TGCAGTGCTACAATAATAGCGGGAGAACAGGGGGAGCAGTTCTTC
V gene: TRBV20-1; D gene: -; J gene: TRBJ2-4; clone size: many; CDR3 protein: CSARVPGQVYAGGNIQYF; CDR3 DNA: TGCAGTGCTAGAGTCCCGGGACAGGTTTATGCGGGAGGGAACATTCAGTACTTC
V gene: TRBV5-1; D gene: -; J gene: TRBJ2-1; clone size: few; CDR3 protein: CASNPGDKSYNEQFF; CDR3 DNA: TGCGCCAGCAACCCAGGGGACAAATCGTACAATGAGCAGTTCTTC
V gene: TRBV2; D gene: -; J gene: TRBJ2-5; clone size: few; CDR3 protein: CASRIAKETQYF; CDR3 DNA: TGTGCCAGCCGAATAGCGAAAGAGACCCAGTACTTC
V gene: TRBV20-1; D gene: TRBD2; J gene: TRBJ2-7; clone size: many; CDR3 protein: CSARAGGGDEQYF; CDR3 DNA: TGCAGTGCTAGAGCGGGAGGGGGGGACGAGCAGTACTTC
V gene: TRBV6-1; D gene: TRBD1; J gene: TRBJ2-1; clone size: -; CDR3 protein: CASSARDRVSHEQFF; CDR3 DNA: TGTGCCAGCAGTGCACGGGACAGGGTCTCCCATGAGCAGTTCTTC
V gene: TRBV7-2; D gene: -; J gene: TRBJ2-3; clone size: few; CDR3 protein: CASSRSSSTQYF; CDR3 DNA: TGTGCCAGCAGCCGAAGTTCGAGCACGCAGTATTTT
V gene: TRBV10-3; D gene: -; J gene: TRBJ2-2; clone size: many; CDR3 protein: CAIRRETGELFF; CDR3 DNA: TGTGCCATCAGGAGAGAAACCGGGGAGCTGTTTTTT
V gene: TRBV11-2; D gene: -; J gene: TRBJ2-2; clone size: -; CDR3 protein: CASSRLGGPRGELFF; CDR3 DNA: TGTGCCAGCAGCCGACTGGGCGGCCCCAGGGGGGAGCTGTTTTTT
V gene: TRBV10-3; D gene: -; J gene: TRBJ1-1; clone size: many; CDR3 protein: CAISPTEVKAFF; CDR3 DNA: TGTGCCATCAGTCCTACTGAAGTGAAAGCTTTCTTT
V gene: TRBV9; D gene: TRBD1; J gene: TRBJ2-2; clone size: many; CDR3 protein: CASSVSGQIQTGELFF; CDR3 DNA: TGTGCCAGCAGCGTCTCGGGACAGATTCAAACCGGGGAGCTGTTTTTT
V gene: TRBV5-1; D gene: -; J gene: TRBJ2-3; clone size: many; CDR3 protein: CASSLAHRATDTQYF; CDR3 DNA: TGCGCCAGCAGCTTGGCACACAGGGCCACAGATACGCAGTATTTT
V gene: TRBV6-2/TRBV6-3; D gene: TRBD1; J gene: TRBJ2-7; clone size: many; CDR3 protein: CASTQQGATYEQYF; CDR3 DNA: TGTGCCAGCACTCAGCAGGGGGCAACCTACGAGCAGTACTTC
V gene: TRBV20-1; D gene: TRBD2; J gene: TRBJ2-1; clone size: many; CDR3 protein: CSARDRGGSSYNEQFF; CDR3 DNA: TGCAGTGCTAGAGATCGGGGCGGGAGCTCCTACAATGAGCAGTTCTTC
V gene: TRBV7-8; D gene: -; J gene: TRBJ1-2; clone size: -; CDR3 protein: CASSVTLVTTSNYGYTF; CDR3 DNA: TGTGCCAGCAGCGTAACTTTAGTGACCACCTCTAACTATGGCTACACCTTC
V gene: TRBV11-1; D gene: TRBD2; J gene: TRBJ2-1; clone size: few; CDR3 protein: CASSLREVLAGEKNEQFF; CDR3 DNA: TGTGCCAGCAGCTTAAGGGAAGTACTAGCGGGAGAGAAAAATGAGCAGTTCTTC
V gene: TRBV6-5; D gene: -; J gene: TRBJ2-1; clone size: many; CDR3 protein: CASSYSHTTNEQFF; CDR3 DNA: TGTGCCAGCAGTTACTCCCACACGACCAATGAGCAGTTCTTC
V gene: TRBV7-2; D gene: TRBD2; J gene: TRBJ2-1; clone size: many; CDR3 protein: CASSGVAGGPNEQFF; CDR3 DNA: TGTGCCAGCAGCGGCGTGGCGGGAGGGCCTAATGAGCAGTTCTTC
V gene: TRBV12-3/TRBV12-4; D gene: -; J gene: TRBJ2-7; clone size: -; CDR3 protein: CASSSVGGLNEQYF; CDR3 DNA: TGTGCCAGCAGTTCCGTGGGGGGCTTAAACGAGCAGTACTTC
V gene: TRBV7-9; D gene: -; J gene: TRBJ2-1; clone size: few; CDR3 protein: CASSRSGATNEQFF; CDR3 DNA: TGTGCCAGCAGTCGTAGCGGAGCGACCAATGAGCAGTTCTTC
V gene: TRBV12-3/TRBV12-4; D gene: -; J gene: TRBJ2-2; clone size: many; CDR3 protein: CASSFITGELFF; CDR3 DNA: TGTGCCAGCAGTTTTATCACCGGGGAGCTGTTTTTT
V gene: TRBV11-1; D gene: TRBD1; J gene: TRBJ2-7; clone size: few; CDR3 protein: CASSSRTGSFDLSGEQYF; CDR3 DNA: TGTGCCAGCAGCTCCCGGACAGGGTCGTTCGATCTTTCGGGCGAGCAGTACTTC
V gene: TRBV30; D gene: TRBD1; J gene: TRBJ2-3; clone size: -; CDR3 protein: CAWSVKGTGYTDTQYF; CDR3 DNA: TGTGCCTGGAGTGTAAAGGGGACAGGGTACACAGATACGCAGTATTTT
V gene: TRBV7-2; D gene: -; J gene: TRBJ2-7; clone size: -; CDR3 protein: CASSLLFGNYEQYF; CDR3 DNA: TGTGCCAGCAGCTTATTGTTTGGGAACTACGAGCAGTACTTC
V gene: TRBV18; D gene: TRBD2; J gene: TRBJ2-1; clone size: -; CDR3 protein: CASSPTGLADEQFF; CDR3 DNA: TGTGCCAGCTCACCCACGGGACTAGCGGATGAGCAGTTCTTC
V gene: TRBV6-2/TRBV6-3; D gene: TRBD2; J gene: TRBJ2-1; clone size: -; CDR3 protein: CASNTPLAGVGYNEQFF; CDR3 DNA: TGTGCCAGCAACACCCCACTAGCGGGAGTTGGCTACAATGAGCAGTTCTTC